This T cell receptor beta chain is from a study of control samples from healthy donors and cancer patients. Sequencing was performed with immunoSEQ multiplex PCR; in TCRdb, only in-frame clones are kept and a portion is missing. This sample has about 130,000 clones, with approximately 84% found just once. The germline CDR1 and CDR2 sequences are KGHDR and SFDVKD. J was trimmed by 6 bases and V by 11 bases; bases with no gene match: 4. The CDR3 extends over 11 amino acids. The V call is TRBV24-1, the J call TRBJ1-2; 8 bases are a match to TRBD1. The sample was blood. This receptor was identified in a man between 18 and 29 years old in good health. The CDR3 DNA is TGTGCCATCCGACAGGGGAATGGCTACACCTTC. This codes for CAIRQGNGYTF.